This T cell receptor beta chain was recovered during a study of blood T cell repertoires in COVID-19. Turning to the study itself: From the United States, Italy and Spain came samples of acute and convalescent COVID-19. Sources were T cells, B-cell-depleted T cells, or PBMCs; the material itself was cDNA or gDNA.

In the original analysis: Reference gene primers were amplified, and this amplification served to estimate nucleated cell counts. Sequencing used immunoSEQ multiplex PCR; TCRdb keeps in-frame clones, though not all of them. D and trimming were read from the DNA, whereas the V and J calls and clone size are those reported in that table. The sample contains more than 100,000 clones, around 90% of which appear only once. Germline V gene lookup returns CDR1 LNHDA and CDR2 SQIVND (reference sequence). The germline V and J ends were trimmed by 7 bases and 5 bases, with 14 bases remaining between them. The CDR3 totals 13 residues.

Sequenced sample: peripheral blood. The clonotype comes from a woman over 75 in a cohort sampled during active COVID-19. V is TRBV19 and J is TRBJ1-1; a possible D gene is TRBD1 (5 bases). The CDR3 reads CASTPRQLTEAFF. The CDR3 DNA reads TGTGCCAGTACCCCGAGACAGCTGACTGAAGCTTTCTTT. Looking up the rest from reference TRBV19 and TRBJ1-1 gives the full variable domain: DGGITQSPKYLFRKEGQNVTLSCEQNLNHDAMYWYRQDPGQGLRLIYYSQIVNDFQKGDIAEGYSVSREKKESFPLTVTSAQKNPTAFYLCASTPRQLTEAFFGQGTRLTVV.